A single sample is the source of the 9 T cell receptor beta chains below, sequenced in a study of cytomegalovirus exposure and HLA in healthy donors. PCR involved 60 Vbeta and 13 Jbeta primers. The protocol was immunoSEQ multiplex PCR, while the TCRdb copy is restricted to in-frame clones and leaves out a portion. The sample includes 130,000 to 150,000 clones, approximately 79% of them seen just once. The specimen sequenced was PBMCs. Source of these receptors: a middle-aged woman in good health and CMV-seropositive.

V is TRBV28 and J is TRBJ1-5; 8 bases line up with TRBD1. The junction had 16 bases not matched to a gene; V was cut back by 1 base and J by 11 bases. CDR3 length equals 17 residues. The germline V gene has CDR1 MDHEN and CDR2 SYDVKM. The CDR3 nucleotides are TGTGCCAGCAGTTTATACGTAGGGACAGGCCAAACTTCGGCCCAGCATTTT. This sequence encodes CASSLYVGTGQTSAQHF.

A single count supports this clone. The J gene is TRBJ2-1, the V gene TRBV18; 13 bases map to TRBD2. Trimming removed 4 bases from V and 4 bases from J; junction bases left unmatched: 4. The CDR3 is 16 amino acids. Germline V CDR1 and CDR2: KGHSH, LQKENI. The CDR3 DNA follows: TGTGCCAGCTCACTACTAGCGGGGGGGCAGTACAATGAGCAGTTCTTC. This gives the protein CASSLLAGGQYNEQFF.

The chain recombines TRBV7-9 with TRBJ1-2; D might be TRBD1 (5 bases). V was trimmed by 5 bases and J by 7 bases, leaving 20 bases between them. The CDR3 is 15 amino acids. Germline V gives CDR1 SEHNR, CDR2 FQNEAQ (reference sequence). The CDR3 here is CASSPGGVGGSGYTF. CDR3 nucleotides: TGTGCCAGCAGCCCCGGGGGGGTCGGGGGTTCTGGCTACACCTTC.

The V call is TRBV2, the J call TRBJ2-5; TRBD2 matches at 10 bases. Per the germline V gene, CDR1 is SNHLY and CDR2 is FYNNEI. V lost 3 bases to trimming and J lost 5 bases; unmatched junction nucleotides: 6. This CDR3 region has 15 residues. The CDR3 DNA is TGTGCCAGCAGTGAGCTGGGACTAGCGATGGAGACCCAGTACTTC. Protein: CASSELGLAMETQYF.

The count of this clone is one. The rearrangement joins TRBV2 to TRBJ1-1; TRBD1 might be the D (5 bases). The V and J ends lost 6 bases and 6 bases respectively, with 8 bases between them. This CDR3 is 11 amino acids long. Per germline, CDR1 SNHLY and CDR2 FYNNEI. As DNA, the CDR3 is TGTGCCAGCAGGACGACAGCTGAAGCTTTCTTT. As protein: CASRTTAEAFF.

The chain uses TRBV6-6 and TRBJ2-6; D call uncertain. This CDR3 has 14 amino acids. The germline CDR1 and CDR2 sequences are MNHNY and SVGAGI (reference sequence). Deletions cut 5 bases from V and 0 bases from J, with 5 bases between. CDR3: CASSISSGANVLTF. The CDR3 DNA reads as TGTGCCAGCAGTATCAGCTCTGGGGCCAACGTCCTGACTTTC.

This clone was recorded only once. The DNA of the CDR3 is TGTGCCAGCAGTGTGGACAGGGTAACCGGGGAGCTGTTTTTT. Translation: CASSVDRVTGELFF. This chain links TRBV6-1 with TRBJ2-2; 8 bases are shared with TRBD1. Germline V gives CDR1 MNHNS, CDR2 SASEGT. The J segment lost 5 bases and the V segment lost 4 bases, leaving 3 bases of the junction unmatched. The CDR3 is 14 residues long.

The CDR3 DNA reads TGTGCCAGCAGCGTAGGGGCGCGGGAAGAGACCCAGTACTTC. Translated: CASSVGAREETQYF. V is TRBV9 and J is TRBJ2-5, with D maybe TRBD2 (5 bases). The CDR3 loop spans 14 amino acids. V was cut by 0 bases and J by 3 bases, with 9 bases left in between. CDR1 and CDR2 from the germline V gene are SGDLS and YYNGEE. Using reference TRBV9 and TRBJ2-5 for the parts outside the CDR3, the full variable domain is DSGVTQTPKHLITATGQRVTLRCSPRSGDLSVYWYQQSLDQGLQFLIQYYNGEERAKGNILERFSAQQFPDLHSELNLSSLELGDSALYFCASSVGAREETQYFGPGTRLLVL.

In this sample, this clone turned up a few times. The rearrangement uses TRBV10-3 and TRBJ2-3, with 10 bases aligning to TRBD2. CDR1 is ENHRY and CDR2 is SYGVKD in the germline V gene. Trimming at V came to 10 bases and at J to 4 bases, leaving 11 bases not matched to a gene. The CDR3 totals 15 residues. CDR3 loop: CATTESGGASDTQYF. The CDR3 nucleotides read TGTGCCACGACGGAGAGCGGGGGGGCCTCAGATACGCAGTATTTT.